These 19 T cell receptor beta chains were all obtained from the same sample, sequenced in a study of CD8 T cells in Susac syndrome. Reverse transcription of about 0.45 to 1 ug RNA was performed with random hexamers. TCRdb analysed the immunoSEQ multiplex PCR reads with MiXCR anew, one entry per CDR3 protein. The sample has approximately 140,000 distinct CDR3 sequences, roughly 95% seen once; the top ten hold over 0.1%. The sequenced sample was CD4+ T cells from PBMCs. These receptors were obtained from a human donor with multiple sclerosis.

This chain uses TRBV28 with TRBJ2-3; tentative D call: TRBD1 (7 bases). The CDR3 loop spans 16 amino acids. Germline CDR1 reads MDHEN; CDR2 reads SYDVKM. V was cut by 7 bases and J by 7 bases, with 24 bases left in between. The CDR3 region has the DNA TGTGCCAGCACCACCCCGACAGGGAGGAGCGGAAATACGCAGTATTTT. Translating gives CASTTPTGRSGNTQYF. The variable domain in full, completed from reference TRBV28 and TRBJ2-3, reads DVKVTQSSRYLVKRTGEKVFLECVQDMDHENMFWYRQDPGLGLRLIYFSYDVKMKEKGDIPEGYSVSREKKERFSLILESASTNQTSMYLCASTTPTGRSGNTQYFGPGTRLTVL.

The V and J genes are TRBV20-1 and TRBJ2-1, with 8 bases aligning to TRBD2. Germline V CDR1 and CDR2: DFQATT, SNEGSKA (reference sequence). Trimming at V came to 0 bases and at J to 0 bases, leaving 13 bases not matched to a gene. The CDR3 sequence is 19 residues long. For the CDR3, the DNA is TGCAGTGCTAGAGATTTCTGGGCGGGAGGACTGAGCTCCTACAATGAGCAGTTCTTC. Translated: CSARDFWAGGLSSYNEQFF.

V usage is TRBV10-3 and J usage is TRBJ1-1; no clear D. From germline, CDR1 is ENHRY and CDR2 SYGVKD. This CDR3 has 14 amino acids. The ends were cut back, 4 bases at V and 5 bases at J, with 14 bases in the middle. In DNA form, the CDR3 reads TGTGCCATCAGTGGCCAGGTGGTCGAGACTGAAGCTTTCTTT. This sequence encodes CAISGQVVETEAFF.

The chain employs TRBV7-8 and TRBJ2-5, with TRBD2 identical over 11 bases. The length of the CDR3 is 18 residues. J lost 1 base, V lost 0 bases, and 7 bases had no gene match. Germline CDR1 SGHVS, CDR2 FQNEAQ. The CDR3, as DNA: TGTGCCAGCAGCTTAGCGAGAACCGGGACTAGCGGCCAAGAGACCCAGTACTTC. As protein: CASSLARTGTSGQETQYF.

The chain has TRBV14 and TRBJ2-1, with D unresolved. This CDR3 is 15 amino acids long. Germline CDR1 reads SGHDN; CDR2 reads FVKESK. Between the trimmed V and J ends, which lost 2 bases and 2 bases, there was a span of 10 bases. CDR3 sequence (DNA): TGTGCCAGCAGCCAACCGTGGAGCACCTACAATGAGCAGTTCTTC. This encodes CASSQPWSTYNEQFF.

This clonotype was counted a single time. The V call is TRBV7-9, the J call TRBJ1-5; possible D gene TRBD1, 5 bases. CDR1 and CDR2 (germline): SEHNR, FQNEAQ (reference sequence). V was trimmed by 1 base and J by 6 bases, leaving 7 bases between them. This CDR3 is 13 amino acids long. Here the CDR3 reads CASSLVGVQPQHF. CDR3 DNA sequence: TGTGCCAGCAGCTTAGTAGGGGTTCAGCCCCAGCATTTT.

The V and J genes are TRBV18 and TRBJ2-5; no clear D gene. V was shortened by 3 bases and J by 0 bases, with 2 bases between the two germline ends. The CDR3 is made up of 12 amino acids. Germline V gene data show CDR1 as KGHSH and CDR2 as LQKENI. CDR3 coding DNA: TGTGCCAGCTCACCGTACCAAGAGACCCAGTACTTC. This gives the protein CASSPYQETQYF.

The genes are TRBV20-1 and TRBJ1-2; D might be TRBD1 (5 bases). The CDR3 has 12 amino acids. CDR1 is DFQATT, CDR2 SNEGSKA, per germline (reference sequence). Trimming removed 4 bases at V and 7 bases at J, with 13 bases between. In DNA form, the CDR3 reads TGCAGTGCTAAAAGAGGGACCGGTGGCTACACCTTC. Its protein product is CSAKRGTGGYTF.

V gene TRBV12-3 or TRBV12-4 combines with J gene TRBJ2-7; TRBD1 aligns across 7 bases. V dropped 6 bases and J dropped 4; count of bases not matched to a gene: 3. This CDR3 comprises 12 residues. CDR3 DNA sequence: TGTGCCAGCAGGGGACAGAAATACGAGCAGTACTTC. This translates into CASRGQKYEQYF.

This chain joins TRBV4-2 and TRBJ2-3; TRBD2 aligns across 7 bases. Trimming took 4 bases from V and 2 from J; bases not matched to a gene: 9. The CDR3 runs 16 residues. Germline V gene lookup returns CDR1 LGHNA and CDR2 YNFKEQ. The CDR3 DNA is TGTGCCAGCAGCCTCCGGGGGGTCGGGAACACAGATACGCAGTATTTT. It encodes CASSLRGVGNTDTQYF.

CDR3 region: CASSATMNTEAFF. DNA of the CDR3: TGTGCCAGCAGCGCTACTATGAACACTGAAGCTTTCTTT. The chain employs TRBV9 and TRBJ1-1, with D unclear. The CDR3 has 13 amino acids. CDR1 is SGDLS and CDR2 is YYNGEE in the germline V gene. V was cut by 3 bases and J by 0 bases, with 6 bases left in between.

This clonotype was observed a handful of times. The chain joins TRBV7-8 to TRBJ1-3; D unclear. The CDR3 is made up of 15 amino acids. Germline V gene data show CDR1 as SGHVS and CDR2 as FQNEAQ. V lost 2 bases to trimming and J lost 2 bases, with 10 bases between them. The CDR3 DNA reads TGTGCCAGCAGCTTATCGGAGGCGGCTGGAAACACCATATATTTT. Its protein product is CASSLSEAAGNTIYF.

The chain combines TRBV3-1 with TRBJ1-2; 7 bases fit TRBD1. Germline V gene data show CDR1 as LGHDT and CDR2 as YNNKEL (reference sequence). This CDR3 is built from 15 residues. Losses at the gene ends were 4 bases for V and 3 bases for J; bases not matched to a gene: 8. The CDR3 sequence: CASSPTMGTDYGYTF. DNA of the CDR3: TGTGCCAGCAGCCCGACTATGGGGACAGACTATGGCTACACCTTC.

This clonotype was observed a single time. This chain uses TRBV20-1 with TRBJ1-5; 7 nucleotides align to TRBD1. V was pared by 5 bases and J by 4 bases, with 11 bases of the junction left unmatched. This CDR3 contains 15 residues. Germline CDR1 DFQATT, CDR2 SNEGSKA (reference sequence). CDR3 region: CSALHSIQGNQPQHF. For the CDR3, the DNA is TGCAGTGCTCTCCACAGTATACAGGGGAATCAGCCCCAGCATTTT.

The chain recombines TRBV4-1 with TRBJ2-3, with 9 nucleotides matching TRBD1. Losses at the gene ends were 2 bases for V and 2 bases for J; bases not matched to a gene: 5. Germline-derived CDR1 and CDR2 are MGHRA and YSYEKL. The CDR3 has 16 amino acids. The chain's CDR3 is CASSQWDRADTDTQYF. DNA for the CDR3: TGCGCCAGCAGCCAATGGGACAGGGCCGACACAGATACGCAGTATTTT.

The chain combines TRBV29-1 with TRBJ2-3; 9 bases agree with TRBD1. The V gene end was trimmed by 7 bases and the J gene end by 5 bases; junction bases not matched to a gene: 7. Germline V gene sequence: CDR1 SQVTM, CDR2 ANQGSEA. CDR3 length equals 13 residues. CDR3 loop: CSAGGQGRDTQYF. The DNA for the CDR3 is TGCAGCGCCGGGGGACAGGGTAGAGATACGCAGTATTTT.

The rearrangement joins TRBV29-1 to TRBJ2-7; either TRBD1 or TRBD2 may supply D (6 bases each). V was trimmed by 7 bases and J by 6 bases, leaving 22 bases between them. CDR1 is SQVTM, CDR2 ANQGSEA, per germline. This CDR3 has 14 residues. This CDR3 is CSAGGGGTQSEQYF. The CDR3 DNA reads as TGCAGCGCTGGGGGCGGAGGGACCCAATCCGAGCAGTACTTC.

V and J are TRBV5-1 and TRBJ2-7, with D possibly matching TRBD2 (6 bases). Deletions cut 2 bases from V and 1 base from J, with 10 bases between. Germline CDR1 SGHRS, CDR2 YFSETQ. This CDR3 spans 14 amino acids. The CDR3 DNA reads TGCGCCAGCAGCTTCGGGACTCCTTCCTACGAGCAGTACTTC. Its protein is CASSFGTPSYEQYF.

The rearrangement uses TRBV18 and TRBJ1-1; 7 bases are shared with TRBD1. This CDR3 comprises 14 residues. The germline CDR1 and CDR2 sequences are KGHSH and LQKENI. V gave up 3 bases and J gave up 3 bases; unmatched junction bases: 4. The CDR3 DNA reads as TGTGCCAGCTCACCCCTCGACAGGGACACTGAAGCTTTCTTT. This encodes CASSPLDRDTEAFF.